Presented here are 30 T cell receptor beta chains from one specimen sequenced in a study of beta chain features in type 1 diabetes. Whole-study results and caveats: Shorter TCRB CDR3s, moderately but significantly so, were found in Type 1 diabetes patients in all four CD4+ subsets.

Antigen specificity for these receptors is unknown. As every portion of the isolated RNA was reverse transcribed, the sequencing read expressed TCRB transcripts. Sequencing was performed with immunoSEQ multiplex PCR; in TCRdb, only in-frame clones are kept and a portion is missing. The profile covers around 360,000 clones, with over 10% appearing a single time and 0.0095% to 0.013% taken by the ten largest. Sequencing was done on a sample of naive CD4+ T cells from blood. Receptors originate from a woman in her late teens or twenties with type 1 diabetes.

The chain carries TRBV10-3 and TRBJ1-5, with 8 bases fitting TRBD1. J lost 6 bases, V lost 4 bases, and 5 bases had no gene match. The CDR3 loop spans 14 amino acids. Germline V gene lookup returns CDR1 ENHRY and CDR2 SYGVKD. The DNA for the CDR3 is TGTGCCATCAGTGGGACAGGGAACAGTCAGCCCCAGCATTTT. Protein product: CAISGTGNSQPQHF.

This clone was seen more than once but under ten times. The chain has TRBV4-1 and TRBJ2-7; D unresolved. Germline loops: CDR1 MGHRA, CDR2 YSYEKL. The CDR3 contains 13 residues. V was cut by 1 base and J by 3 bases, with 7 bases left in between. As DNA, the CDR3 is TGCGCCAGCAGCCAAGGTAACAGCTACGAGCAGTACTTC. Protein sequence: CASSQGNSYEQYF.

This clone was seen only a few times. The V call is TRBV30, the J call TRBJ2-3; 10 nucleotides line up with TRBD2. V dropped 2 bases and J dropped 5; count of bases not matched to a gene: 4. Germline V gives CDR1 GTSNPN, CDR2 SVGIG (reference sequence). The CDR3 spans 14 residues. The CDR3 region has the DNA TGTGCCTGGAGTATAAGACTAGCGGGAGATACGCAGTATTTT. Translated: CAWSIRLAGDTQYF.

This clone turned up a few times. The chain links TRBV7-9 to TRBJ2-1, with D maybe TRBD2 (6 bases). CDR1 SEHNR and CDR2 FQNEAQ come from the germline V gene (reference sequence). This CDR3 has 14 amino acids. The V gene lost 5 bases and the J gene lost 5 bases, with 13 bases spanning the gap. The CDR3 sequence: CASSGLPGDNEQFF. The CDR3 nucleotides are TGTGCCAGCAGCGGACTTCCGGGGGACAATGAGCAGTTCTTC. The full variable domain, in which reference TRBV7-9 and TRBJ2-1 provide the parts outside the CDR3, is DTGVSQNPRHKITKRGQNVTFRCDPISEHNRLYWYRQTLGQGPEFLTYFQNEAQLEKSRLLSDRFSAERPKGSFSTLEIQRTEQGDSAMYLCASSGLPGDNEQFFGPGTRLTVL.

The chain joins TRBV30 to TRBJ2-2; 10 bases are a match to TRBD2. CDR1 GTSNPN and CDR2 SVGIG come from the germline V gene (reference sequence). Trimming at V came to 2 bases and at J to 5 bases, leaving 11 bases not matched to a gene. The CDR3 is 17 amino acids. The DNA for the CDR3 is TGTGCCTGGAGTCCTAGCGGGAGAATTCGGGGGACCGGGGAGCTGTTTTTT. Protein: CAWSPSGRIRGTGELFF. Full variable domain (remainder filled in from reference TRBV30 and TRBJ2-2): SQTIHQWPATLVQPVGSPLSLECTVEGTSNPNLYWYRQAAGRGLQLLFYSVGIGQISSEVPQNLSASRPQDRQFILSSKKLLLSDSGFYLCAWSPSGRIRGTGELFFGEGSRLTVL.

The J gene is TRBJ2-3, the V gene TRBV29-1; D unclear. Trimming took off 5 bases at V and 2 bases at J, with 8 bases between the two ends. The CDR3 extends over 12 amino acids. From germline, CDR1 is SQVTM and CDR2 ANQGSEA. In nucleotides, the CDR3 is TGCAGCGTTCAGAAAAACACAGATACGCAGTATTTT. This encodes CSVQKNTDTQYF.

This clone was recorded a few times. V gene TRBV29-1 combines with J gene TRBJ2-1; D possibly corresponds to TRBD1 (6 bases). CDR3 length: 11 residues. Trimming pared 7 bases from V and 5 bases from J, leaving 9 bases between. CDR1 is SQVTM, CDR2 ANQGSEA, per germline. The DNA for the CDR3 is TGCAGCGGGGGGCGTAACAATGAGCAGTTCTTC. Amino acid sequence: CSGGRNNEQFF.

The gene calls are TRBV5-6 and TRBJ2-1; D unresolved. V lost 1 base and J lost 6, with 8 bases in between. CDR1 is SGHDT and CDR2 is YYEEEE in the germline V gene. CDR3 length: 13 amino acids. Here the CDR3 DNA reads TGTGCCAGCAGCTTGCCCCCCGTCAATGAGCAGTTCTTC. Its translation is CASSLPPVNEQFF.

V usage is TRBV4-3 and J usage is TRBJ1-2; tentatively, D is TRBD1 (6 bases). The CDR3 has 14 residues. V gave up 1 base and J gave up 7 bases, with 13 bases separating them. Looked up from germline, CDR1 is LGHNA and CDR2 is YSLEER. This CDR3 is CASSQANTGLGYTF. CDR3 coding DNA: TGCGCCAGCAGCCAAGCCAACACAGGGCTTGGCTACACCTTC.

V usage is TRBV11-2 and J usage is TRBJ2-7; 10 bases fit TRBD2. Germline loops: CDR1 SGHAT, CDR2 FQNNGV. The V and J ends lost 5 bases and 9 bases, in that order; junction bases with no gene match: 13. The CDR3 has 15 amino acids. CDR3 sequence (DNA): TGTGCCAGCAGCCCTCTAGCGGGAGACCCGTTCGTGCAGTACTTC. Translation: CASSPLAGDPFVQYF.

The rearrangement links TRBV5-1 to TRBJ2-7; D uncertain. The length of the CDR3 is 14 residues. The germline V gene has CDR1 SGHRS and CDR2 YFSETQ. The V end was cut by 0 bases, the J end by 1 base, with 8 bases between. The CDR3 DNA is TGCGCCAGCAGCTTGGACACCAAGTCCTACGAGCAGTACTTC. Its protein is CASSLDTKSYEQYF.

The V gene is TRBV5-1, the J gene TRBJ1-1; no firm D call. The CDR3 covers 14 residues. Germline V gene sequence: CDR1 SGHRS, CDR2 YFSETQ. V was clipped by 1 base and J by 2 bases, with 9 bases between them. The CDR3 spells CASSLFLSNTEAFF. CDR3 nucleotide sequence: TGCGCCAGCAGCTTGTTCCTCAGTAACACTGAAGCTTTCTTT.

This clone was picked up a small number of times. The rearrangement joins TRBV7-2 to TRBJ2-2, with D possibly matching TRBD1 (5 bases). This CDR3 has 13 residues. The V gene lost 2 bases and the J gene lost 6 bases, with 7 bases spanning the gap. From germline, CDR1 is SGHTA and CDR2 FQGNSA. The CDR3 sequence is CASSLSGSGELFF. CDR3 DNA: TGTGCCAGCAGCTTATCAGGGTCCGGGGAGCTGTTTTTT.

This clone appeared a few times. This chain connects TRBV2 to TRBJ2-3; 7 bases align to TRBD1. The CDR3 contains 18 residues. V shed 6 bases and J 0 bases; nucleotides not matched to a gene: 15. Looked up from germline, CDR1 is SNHLY and CDR2 is FYNNEI. The CDR3 DNA is TGTGCCAGCAGCAAGGGACAGCGTAAGTTTTCAAGCACAGATACGCAGTATTTT. Translated, it gives CASSKGQRKFSSTDTQYF.

This clone turned up a few times. The rearrangement joins TRBV6-1 to TRBJ2-7, with TRBD2 identical over 12 bases. V trimming: 1 base; J trimming: 4 bases; junction bases outside the gene matches: 2. The germline V gene has CDR1 MNHNS and CDR2 SASEGT. The CDR3 is made up of 15 amino acids. The CDR3 region has the DNA TGTGCCAGCAGTGAAGGGACTAGCGGGATTTACGAGCAGTACTTC. Its translation is CASSEGTSGIYEQYF.

This clone was observed a handful of times. The chain recombines TRBV11-2 with TRBJ2-5; tentative D call: TRBD2 (5 bases). In germline, CDR1 is SGHAT, CDR2 FQNNGV. The CDR3 sequence is 13 residues long. V was shortened by 4 bases and J by 5 bases, with 11 bases between the two germline ends. This chain's CDR3 is CASSSGLKETQYF. Here the CDR3 DNA reads TGTGCCAGCAGCTCCGGACTGAAGGAGACCCAGTACTTC.

The chain has TRBV6-5 and TRBJ2-3; 13 nucleotides match TRBD2. Germline V gene data show CDR1 as MNHEY and CDR2 as SVGAGI. The V gene end was trimmed by 2 bases and the J gene end by 4 bases; junction bases not matched to a gene: 3. This CDR3 is built from 16 residues. The CDR3 loop reads CASSYTSGRASDTQYF. In nucleotides, the CDR3 is TGTGCCAGCAGTTACACTAGCGGGAGGGCCTCAGATACGCAGTATTTT.

This chain connects TRBV7-3 to TRBJ2-1; 8 bases fit TRBD2. The CDR3 length is 15 residues. Germline CDR1 and CDR2: SGHTA and FQGTGA. Trimming at V came to 5 bases and at J to 9 bases, leaving 12 bases not matched to a gene. The CDR3 loop is CASSPPGLVMGEQFF. CDR3 DNA: TGTGCCAGCAGCCCTCCGGGACTAGTAATGGGTGAGCAGTTCTTC.

This clone showed up just a few times. This chain's CDR3 is CASSFPVGSGGYNEQFF. In nucleotides, the CDR3 is TGTGCCAGCAGCTTCCCTGTGGGTAGCGGAGGGTACAATGAGCAGTTCTTC. This chain connects TRBV5-6 to TRBJ2-1, with a weak D call TRBD2 (6 bases). Trimming shortened V by 2 bases and J by 4 bases, and 19 bases separated the two germline ends. Per the germline V gene, CDR1 is SGHDT and CDR2 is YYEEEE. This CDR3 has 17 amino acids.

The rearrangement joins TRBV15 to TRBJ1-5; D gene uncertain. V dropped 1 base and J dropped 0 bases, with 13 bases sitting between them. The CDR3 loop spans 17 amino acids. The V gene's germline CDR1 is LNHNV and CDR2 YYDKDF (reference sequence). The CDR3 region has the DNA TGTGCCACCAGCAGAGCCCCGGTCAGGAATAGCAATCAGCCCCAGCATTTT. Amino acid sequence: CATSRAPVRNSNQPQHF.

The chain joins TRBV9 to TRBJ1-2, with unresolved D. In germline, CDR1 is SGDLS, CDR2 YYNGEE. The CDR3 is 15 amino acids. V lost 0 bases and J 3 bases, leaving 12 bases between the germline ends. This chain's CDR3 is CASSVGDILDYGYTF. CDR3 nucleotides: TGTGCCAGCAGCGTAGGCGACATCCTCGACTATGGCTACACCTTC.

This sequence joins TRBV27 and TRBJ1-5; the D gene is possibly TRBD1 (5 bases). The CDR3 spans 13 residues. V was cut by 5 bases and J by 9 bases, with 14 bases left in between. Looked up from germline, CDR1 is MNHEY and CDR2 is SMNVEV (reference sequence). In DNA form, the CDR3 reads TGTGCCAGCAGTCGCCAGGTTCAGGGGCCCCAGCATTTT. Amino acids: CASSRQVQGPQHF.

This clone was observed a few times. This chain joins TRBV25-1 and TRBJ2-7, with 10 bases matching TRBD1. This CDR3 region has 16 residues. Germline V gene data show CDR1 as MGHDK and CDR2 as SYGVNS. The ends lost 0 bases at V and 5 bases at J; junction bases unmatched: 7. The CDR3 DNA reads as TGTGCCAGCAGTGAATATGGGGGACAGGGGAGGGACGAGCAGTACTTC. Its translation: CASSEYGGQGRDEQYF.

The CDR3 DNA reads as TGTGCCAGCAGTGCGAACCAATTGGAGAGGAGCACTGAAGCTTTCTTT. This translates into CASSANQLERSTEAFF. J is TRBJ1-1 and V is TRBV25-1, with D unresolved. From germline, CDR1 is MGHDK and CDR2 SYGVNS. There are 16 residues in the CDR3. Between the trimmed V and J ends, which lost 4 bases and 4 bases, there was a span of 19 bases.

The J gene is TRBJ2-5, the V gene TRBV11-2; 10 nucleotides line up with TRBD1. This CDR3 has 17 residues. V lost 6 bases to trimming and J lost 5 bases; unmatched junction nucleotides: 15. Per the germline V gene, CDR1 is SGHAT and CDR2 is FQNNGV. The DNA of the CDR3 is TGTGCCAGCAGAAAAGGGAGGGGACAGGGGTCATGGGAGACCCAGTACTTC. This encodes CASRKGRGQGSWETQYF.

V gene TRBV18 combines with J gene TRBJ2-1, with no clear D. Per germline, CDR1 KGHSH and CDR2 LQKENI. Trimming stripped 3 bases from V and 2 bases from J, with 5 bases between. CDR3 length: 13 amino acids. The CDR3 region has the DNA TGTGCCAGCTCACCGAGCACCTACAATGAGCAGTTCTTC. Translating it yields CASSPSTYNEQFF.

This sequence joins TRBV19 and TRBJ2-5; perhaps TRBD1 as D (6 bases). The germline CDR1 and CDR2 sequences are LNHDA and SQIVND (reference sequence). The ends were cut back, 2 bases at V and 4 bases at J, with 20 bases in the middle. The CDR3 totals 17 residues. CDR3 in DNA: TGTGCCAGTAGTATAAACCCACAGGGCCCCGGCGGAGAGACCCAGTACTTC. As protein: CASSINPQGPGGETQYF.

The V call is TRBV11-2, the J call TRBJ2-2; 7 nucleotides align to TRBD1. The CDR3 is made up of 14 amino acids. Germline values: CDR1 SGHAT, CDR2 FQNNGV. Germline trimming cut 5 bases from V and 6 bases from J; bases unmatched to any gene: 6. The CDR3 DNA is TGTGCCAGCAGCACCGGGACAGTCCCCGGGGAGCTGTTTTTT. Translating gives CASSTGTVPGELFF. The complete variable domain, with remaining parts taken from reference TRBV11-2 and TRBJ2-2, reads EAGVAQSPRYKIIEKRQSVAFWCNPISGHATLYWYQQILGQGPKLLIQFQNNGVVDDSQLPKDRFSAERLKGVDSTLKIQPAKLEDSAVYLCASSTGTVPGELFFGEGSRLTVL.

This chain uses TRBV30 with TRBJ1-2; a possible D gene is TRBD1 (5 bases). The V gene's germline CDR1 is GTSNPN and CDR2 SVGIG (reference sequence). The CDR3 is 13 residues long. With 2 bases removed from V and 3 bases from J, the gap between germline ends came to 10 bases. The CDR3 protein is CAWSRDRDYGYTF. The CDR3 region has the DNA TGTGCCTGGAGTCGTGACAGAGACTATGGCTACACCTTC. Drawing the rest from reference TRBV30 and TRBJ1-2, the complete variable domain is SQTIHQWPATLVQPVGSPLSLECTVEGTSNPNLYWYRQAAGRGLQLLFYSVGIGQISSEVPQNLSASRPQDRQFILSSKKLLLSDSGFYLCAWSRDRDYGYTFGSGTRLTVV.

This clone was detected only a few times. The chain employs TRBV28 and TRBJ2-3, with 7 bases that match TRBD2. J was trimmed by 14 bases and V by 5 bases; bases with no gene match: 10. Germline V gene data show CDR1 as MDHEN and CDR2 as SYDVKM. There are 12 residues in the CDR3. The CDR3 DNA follows: TGTGCCAGCAGTACCTCCGGACTAGTGGGGTATTTT. This encodes CASSTSGLVGYF. The whole variable domain, remainder taken from reference TRBV28 and TRBJ2-3, is DVKVTQSSRYLVKRTGEKVFLECVQDMDHENMFWYRQDPGLGLRLIYFSYDVKMKEKGDIPEGYSVSREKKERFSLILESASTNQTSMYLCASSTSGLVGYFGPGTRLTVL.